Reported below is one T cell receptor beta chain. Its recognized antigen is unknown. Base qualities are not at hand, and no much larger clone is one base apart. This specimen comes from a study of pediatric ulcerative colitis (dated by TCRdb to between 2018 and 2021). About the study as a whole: Of the ulcerative colitis patients, seven had pancolitis and two had left-sided colitis, and histology in every patient was consistent with ulcerative colitis. From roughly 10 newly diagnosed, treatment-naive pediatric ulcerative colitis patients and a handful of non-IBD control children, paired blood and rectal samples were collected. The Pediatric Ulcerative Colitis Activity Index classified two patients as having mild disease, several as having moderate disease and three as having acute severe colitis.

The CDR3 runs 13 residues from the cysteine to the phenylalanine. The kept DNA is CDR3 alone, 39 bases in frame from the first base. CDR1 is given as SGHRS and CDR2 as YFSETQ, both from the germline V gene. V is pared back by 4 bases and J by 7 bases, with 15 bases lying between the germline termini. Study-wide findings and limitations: A couple of patients' blood samples yielded substantially fewer templates for technical reasons and were excluded from blood-rectal overlap analysis. With only a few individuals, the healthy control group was small. A couple of rectal CDR3 clonotypes turned up in every ulcerative colitis patient but in none of the controls. Compared with controls, ulcerative colitis patients showed significantly higher autologous blood-rectal clonal overlap, a finding that suggests increased T cell trafficking to inflamed tissue. Rectal repertoire features separated controls, mild-moderate and acute severe colitis patients; acute severe colitis showed reduced rectal diversity due to clonal expansions. Because the repertoires came from total lymphocyte DNA, rare subsets such as regulatory T cells may have patterns that are not reflected.

Using the immunoSEQ TRB Survey service, rearranged CDR3 beta regions were amplified from genomic DNA with multiplex V and J primers. To keep sequencing depth the same across samples, survey-level depth of up to 500,000 reads per sample was applied. Libraries were purified, pooled and sequenced on Illumina technology. Turning to the authors' computational methods: Productive clonality, sample overlap, pairwise scatters, CDR3 beta length, V/D/J gene usage and productiveness were all assessed with the immunoSEQ online tools. Alongside Shannon and Simpson indices, calculated diversity was computed as the number of unique rearrangements divided by total templates, multiplied by 100. For principal component analysis, Z-score normalized data were analyzed with the R prcomp function and the ggbiplot package. Morisita's index was used to measure clonal overlap between blood and rectum within each subject. This immuneACCESS table, as held by TCRdb, lists in-frame sequences with V and J called but not all clones. Of the missing ones, under half trace to an unresolved V gene in checked studies; the others have no known cause. For V, J and clone size, that table is used; D and trimming come from the DNA. The sample contains about 9,500 clones, roughly 88% of them found a single time. Around 7% of the sample is taken by the ten largest.

Ulcerative colitis patients had received no immunosuppressive medication before the diagnostic colonoscopy. A blood sample was obtained concurrently with the colonoscopy. The Wizard kit (Promega) was used to extract genomic DNA from the blood and intestinal samples. The chain is assembled from TRBV5-1 and TRBJ2-7; the D gene is perhaps TRBD2, on 5 matching bases. This TCR derives from a girl between 5 and 17 years old with moderate ulcerative colitis. Sequencing input: blood. The CDR3: CASSLGTGKEQYF. DNA sequence: TGCGCCAGCAGCCTAGGTACCGGGAAAGAGCAGTACTTC.